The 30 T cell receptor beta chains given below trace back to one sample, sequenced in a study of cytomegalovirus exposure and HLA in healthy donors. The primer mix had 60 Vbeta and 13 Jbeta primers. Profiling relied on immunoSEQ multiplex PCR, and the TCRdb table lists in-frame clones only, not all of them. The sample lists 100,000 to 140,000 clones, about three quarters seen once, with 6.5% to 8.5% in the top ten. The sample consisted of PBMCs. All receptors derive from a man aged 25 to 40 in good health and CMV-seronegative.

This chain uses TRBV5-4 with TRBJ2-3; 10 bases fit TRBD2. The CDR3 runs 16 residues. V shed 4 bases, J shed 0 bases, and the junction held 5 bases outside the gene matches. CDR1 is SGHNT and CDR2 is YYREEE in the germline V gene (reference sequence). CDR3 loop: CASSPGLATSTDTQYF. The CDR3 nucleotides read TGTGCCAGCAGCCCGGGACTAGCGACGAGCACAGATACGCAGTATTTT.

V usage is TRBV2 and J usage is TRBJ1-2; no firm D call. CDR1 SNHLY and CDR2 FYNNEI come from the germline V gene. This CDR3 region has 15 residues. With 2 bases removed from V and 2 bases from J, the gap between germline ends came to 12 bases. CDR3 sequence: CASSESYGINYGYTF. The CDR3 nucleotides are TGTGCCAGCAGTGAATCATACGGGATAAACTATGGCTACACCTTC.

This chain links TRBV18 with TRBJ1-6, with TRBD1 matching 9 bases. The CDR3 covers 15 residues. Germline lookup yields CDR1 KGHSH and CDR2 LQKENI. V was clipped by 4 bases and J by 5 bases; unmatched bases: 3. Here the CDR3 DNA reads TGTGCCAGCTCACTAAGGACAGGGGATAATTCACCCCTCCACTTT. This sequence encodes CASSLRTGDNSPLHF.

The CDR3 region is CASSSAPLGGAFF. In DNA form, the CDR3 reads TGTGCCAGCAGTTCGGCGCCATTGGGGGGGGCTTTCTTT. The chain joins TRBV5-6 to TRBJ1-1; possibly TRBD1 for D (5 bases). Germline V lookup: CDR1 SGHDT, CDR2 YYEEEE. CDR3 length equals 13 residues. V shed 5 bases and J shed 11 bases, with 19 bases lying between them.

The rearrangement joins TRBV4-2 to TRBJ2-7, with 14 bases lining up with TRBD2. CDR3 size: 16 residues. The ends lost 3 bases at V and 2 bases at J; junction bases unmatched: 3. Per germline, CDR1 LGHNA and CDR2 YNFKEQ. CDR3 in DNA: TGTGCCAGCAGCCACCCGACTAGCGGGGGGGCCTACGAGCAGTACTTC. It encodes CASSHPTSGGAYEQYF.

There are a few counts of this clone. In nucleotides, the CDR3 is TGTGCCAGCAGTGAAAGGAGGATCGACGGGTCTGGGGCTTTCTTT. Protein product: CASSERRIDGSGAFF. This chain connects TRBV2 to TRBJ1-1, with no clear D. CDR1 SNHLY and CDR2 FYNNEI come from the germline V gene. CDR3 length: 15 residues. V lost 2 bases, J lost 11 bases, and 21 bases lay in between.

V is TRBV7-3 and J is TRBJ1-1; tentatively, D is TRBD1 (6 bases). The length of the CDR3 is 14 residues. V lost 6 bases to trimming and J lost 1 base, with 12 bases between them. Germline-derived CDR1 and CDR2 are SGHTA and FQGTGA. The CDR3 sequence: CASRLGGENTEAFF. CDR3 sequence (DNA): TGTGCCAGCAGATTAGGGGGGGAGAACACTGAAGCTTTCTTT.

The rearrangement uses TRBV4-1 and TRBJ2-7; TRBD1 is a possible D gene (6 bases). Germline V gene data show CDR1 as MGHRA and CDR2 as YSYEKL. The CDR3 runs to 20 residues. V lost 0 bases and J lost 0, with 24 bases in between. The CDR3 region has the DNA TGCGCCAGCAGCCAAGATTTTAGCTCAGGGGTTGGGGCTTACTCCTACGAGCAGTACTTC. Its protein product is CASSQDFSSGVGAYSYEQYF.

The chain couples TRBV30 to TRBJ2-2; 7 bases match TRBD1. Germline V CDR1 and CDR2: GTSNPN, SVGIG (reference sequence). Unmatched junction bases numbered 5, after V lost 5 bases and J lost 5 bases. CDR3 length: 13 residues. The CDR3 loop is CAWARQGTGELFF. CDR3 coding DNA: TGTGCCTGGGCGAGACAGGGTACCGGGGAGCTGTTTTTT.

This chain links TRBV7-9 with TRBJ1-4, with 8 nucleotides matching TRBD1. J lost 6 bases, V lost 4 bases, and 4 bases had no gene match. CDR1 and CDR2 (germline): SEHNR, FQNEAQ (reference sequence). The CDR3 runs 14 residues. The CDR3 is CASSSSTGDEKLFF. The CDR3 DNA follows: TGTGCCAGCAGCTCCTCGACAGGGGATGAAAAACTGTTTTTT.

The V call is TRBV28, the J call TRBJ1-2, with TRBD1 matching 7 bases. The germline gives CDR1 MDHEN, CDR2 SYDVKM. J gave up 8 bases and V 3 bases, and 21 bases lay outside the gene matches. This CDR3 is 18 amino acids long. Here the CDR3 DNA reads TGTGCCAGCAGTTTCATAAATCGGGGGCAGGGGGGAAGGAGAGGCTACACCTTC. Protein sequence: CASSFINRGQGGRRGYTF.

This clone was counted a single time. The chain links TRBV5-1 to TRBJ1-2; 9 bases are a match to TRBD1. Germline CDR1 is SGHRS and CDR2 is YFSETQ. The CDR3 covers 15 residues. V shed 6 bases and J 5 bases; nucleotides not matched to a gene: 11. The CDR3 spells CASTSSGQGGYGYTF. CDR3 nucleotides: TGCGCCAGCACCTCGTCGGGACAGGGAGGTTATGGCTACACCTTC.

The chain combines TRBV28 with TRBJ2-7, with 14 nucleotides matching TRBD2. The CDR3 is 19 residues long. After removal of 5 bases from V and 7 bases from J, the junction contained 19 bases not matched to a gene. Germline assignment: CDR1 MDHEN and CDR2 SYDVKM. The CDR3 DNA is TGTGCCAGCAGTCCCGGGACTAGCGGGAGAATAAGGGTCTCGTTTGAGCAGTACTTC. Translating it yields CASSPGTSGRIRVSFEQYF.

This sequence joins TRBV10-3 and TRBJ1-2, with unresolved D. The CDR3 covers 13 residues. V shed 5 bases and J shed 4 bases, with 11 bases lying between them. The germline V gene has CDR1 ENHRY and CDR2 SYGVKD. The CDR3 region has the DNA TGTGCCATCAGTCCCGGGGAAGGCTATGGCTACACCTTC. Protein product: CAISPGEGYGYTF.

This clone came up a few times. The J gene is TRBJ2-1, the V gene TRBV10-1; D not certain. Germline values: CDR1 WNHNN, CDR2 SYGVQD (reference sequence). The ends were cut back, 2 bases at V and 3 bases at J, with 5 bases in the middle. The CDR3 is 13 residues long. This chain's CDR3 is CASSEDNYNEQFF. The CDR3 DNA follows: TGCGCCAGCAGTGAGGACAACTACAATGAGCAGTTCTTC.

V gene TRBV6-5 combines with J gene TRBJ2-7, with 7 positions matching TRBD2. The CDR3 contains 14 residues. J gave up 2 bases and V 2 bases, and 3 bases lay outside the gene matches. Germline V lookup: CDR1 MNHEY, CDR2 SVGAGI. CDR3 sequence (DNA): TGTGCCAGCAGTTACGGCGGGGGAGCCTACGAGCAGTACTTC. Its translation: CASSYGGGAYEQYF.

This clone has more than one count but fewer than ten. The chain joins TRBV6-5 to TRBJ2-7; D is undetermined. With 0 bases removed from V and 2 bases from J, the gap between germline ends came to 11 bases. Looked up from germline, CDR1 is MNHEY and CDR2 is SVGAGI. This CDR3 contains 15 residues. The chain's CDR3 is CASSYSIVGTYEQYF. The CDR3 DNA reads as TGTGCCAGCAGTTACTCGATTGTGGGCACCTACGAGCAGTACTTC.

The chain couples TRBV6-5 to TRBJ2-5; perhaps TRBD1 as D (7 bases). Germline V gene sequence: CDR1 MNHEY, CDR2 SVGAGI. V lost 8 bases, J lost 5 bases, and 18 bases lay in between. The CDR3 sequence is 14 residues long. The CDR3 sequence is CASVWAGGSETQYF. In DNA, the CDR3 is TGTGCCAGCGTGTGGGCAGGGGGGTCGGAGACCCAGTACTTC.

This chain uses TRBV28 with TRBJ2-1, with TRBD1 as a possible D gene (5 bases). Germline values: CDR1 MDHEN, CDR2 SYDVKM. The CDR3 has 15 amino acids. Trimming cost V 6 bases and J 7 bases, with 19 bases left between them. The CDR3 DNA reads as TGTGCCAGCAGCCCGACAGTGGGTGGTCGGAATGAGCAGTTCTTC. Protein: CASSPTVGGRNEQFF.

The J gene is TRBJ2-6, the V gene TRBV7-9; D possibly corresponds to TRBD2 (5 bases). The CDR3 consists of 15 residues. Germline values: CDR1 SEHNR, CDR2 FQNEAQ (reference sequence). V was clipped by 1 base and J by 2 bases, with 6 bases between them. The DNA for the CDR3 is TGTGCCAGCAGCTTAGTCGGGACTGGGGCCAACGTCCTGACTTTC. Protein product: CASSLVGTGANVLTF.

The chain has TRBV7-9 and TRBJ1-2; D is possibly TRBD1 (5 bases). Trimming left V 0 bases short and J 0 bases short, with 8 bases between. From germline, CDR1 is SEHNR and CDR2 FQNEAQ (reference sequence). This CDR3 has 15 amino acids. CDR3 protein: CASSLAGTANYGYTF. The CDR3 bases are TGTGCCAGCAGCTTAGCCGGGACTGCTAACTATGGCTACACCTTC.

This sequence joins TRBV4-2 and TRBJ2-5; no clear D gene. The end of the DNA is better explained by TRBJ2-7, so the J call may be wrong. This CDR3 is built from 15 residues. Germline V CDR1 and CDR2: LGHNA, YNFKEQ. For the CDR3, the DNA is TGTGCCAGCAGCCAACAGGCAGCCGATTCTTACGAGCAGTACTTC. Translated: CASSQQAADSYEQYF.

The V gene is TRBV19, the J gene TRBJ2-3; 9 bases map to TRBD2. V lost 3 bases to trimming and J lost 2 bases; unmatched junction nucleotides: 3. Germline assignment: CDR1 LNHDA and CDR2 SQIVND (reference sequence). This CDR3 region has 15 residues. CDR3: CASSISGRNTDTQYF. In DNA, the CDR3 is TGTGCCAGTAGTATCAGCGGGAGGAACACAGATACGCAGTATTTT.

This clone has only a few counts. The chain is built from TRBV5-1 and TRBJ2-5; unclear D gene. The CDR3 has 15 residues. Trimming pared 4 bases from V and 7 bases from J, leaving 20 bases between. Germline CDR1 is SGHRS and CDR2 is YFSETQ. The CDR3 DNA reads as TGCGCCAGCAGCCCCGTCAGCGTCACTGACGGGACCCAGTACTTC. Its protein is CASSPVSVTDGTQYF.

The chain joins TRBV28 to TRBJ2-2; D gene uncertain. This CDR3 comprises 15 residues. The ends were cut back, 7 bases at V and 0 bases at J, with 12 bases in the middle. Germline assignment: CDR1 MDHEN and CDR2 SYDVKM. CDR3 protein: CASTLRLANTGELFF. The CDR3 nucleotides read TGTGCCAGCACCCTCCGACTCGCGAACACCGGGGAGCTGTTTTTT.

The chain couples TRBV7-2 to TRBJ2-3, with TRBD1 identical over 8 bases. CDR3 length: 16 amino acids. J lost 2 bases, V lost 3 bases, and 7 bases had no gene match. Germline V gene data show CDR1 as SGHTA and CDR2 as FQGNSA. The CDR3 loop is CASSFRGTGSTDTQYF. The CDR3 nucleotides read TGTGCCAGCAGCTTTCGCGGGACAGGTTCCACAGATACGCAGTATTTT.

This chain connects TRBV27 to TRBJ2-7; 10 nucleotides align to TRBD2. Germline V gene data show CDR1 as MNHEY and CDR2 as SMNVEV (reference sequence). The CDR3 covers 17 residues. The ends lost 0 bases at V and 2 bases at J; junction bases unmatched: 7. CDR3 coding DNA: TGTGCCAGCAGTTTATCCGCATGGACTAGCGGAGCCTACGAGCAGTACTTC. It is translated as CASSLSAWTSGAYEQYF.

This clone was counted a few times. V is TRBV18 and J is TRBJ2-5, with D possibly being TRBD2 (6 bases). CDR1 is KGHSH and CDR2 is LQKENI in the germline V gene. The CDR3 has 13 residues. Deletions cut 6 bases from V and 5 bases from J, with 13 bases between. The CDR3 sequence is CASSETRRETQYF. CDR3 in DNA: TGTGCCAGCTCGGAGACTAGACGGGAGACCCAGTACTTC.

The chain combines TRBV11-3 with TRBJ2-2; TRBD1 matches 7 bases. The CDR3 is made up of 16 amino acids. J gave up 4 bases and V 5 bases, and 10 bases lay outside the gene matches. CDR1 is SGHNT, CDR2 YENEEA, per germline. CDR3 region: CASSRQGTVGTGELFF. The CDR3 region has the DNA TGTGCCAGCAGCCGACAGGGAACCGTGGGCACCGGGGAGCTGTTTTTT.

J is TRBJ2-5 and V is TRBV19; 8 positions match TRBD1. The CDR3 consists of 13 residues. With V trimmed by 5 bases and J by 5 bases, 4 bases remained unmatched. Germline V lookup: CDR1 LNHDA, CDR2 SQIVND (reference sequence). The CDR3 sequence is CASSATGEETQYF. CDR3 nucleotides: TGTGCCAGTAGTGCGACAGGGGAGGAGACCCAGTACTTC.